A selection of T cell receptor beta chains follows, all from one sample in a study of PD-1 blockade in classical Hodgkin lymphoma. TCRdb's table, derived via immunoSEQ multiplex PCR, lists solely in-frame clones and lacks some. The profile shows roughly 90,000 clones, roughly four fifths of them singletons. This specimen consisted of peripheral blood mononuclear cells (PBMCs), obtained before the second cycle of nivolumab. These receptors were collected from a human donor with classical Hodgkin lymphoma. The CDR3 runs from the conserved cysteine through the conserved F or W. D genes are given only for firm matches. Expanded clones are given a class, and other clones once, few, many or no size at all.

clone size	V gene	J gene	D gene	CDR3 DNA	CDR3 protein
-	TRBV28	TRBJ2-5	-	TGTGCCAGCAGTTATGGGGTATTCCAAGAGACCCAGTACTTC	CASSYGVFQETQYF
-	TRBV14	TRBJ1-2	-	TGTGCCAGCAGCCAGGCTGTAACAGGGCGAATCTCCTTC	CASSQAVTGRISF
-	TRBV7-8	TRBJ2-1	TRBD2	TGTGCCAGCAGCCTCACTAGCGCCAGCTCCTACAATGAGCAGTTCTTC	CASSLTSASSYNEQFF
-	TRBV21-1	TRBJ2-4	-	TGTGCCAGCAGCAAAGCAGGGGACCCCAAAAACATTCAGTACTTC	CASSKAGDPKNIQYF
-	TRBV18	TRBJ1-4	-	TGTGCCAGCTCACCAGGGGGGGGTGAAAAACTGTTTTTT	CASSPGGGEKLFF
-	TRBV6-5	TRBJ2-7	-	TGTGCCAGCAGGCCCAAATGGCTCTCCTACGAGCAGTACTTC	CASRPKWLSYEQYF
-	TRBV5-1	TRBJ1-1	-	TGCGCCAGCAGCACCTATCAGAGTACTGAAGCTTTCTTT	CASSTYQSTEAFF
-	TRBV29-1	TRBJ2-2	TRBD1	TGCAGCGTCAAGGGGACAGGGGAGGCAGGGGAGCTGTTTTTT	CSVKGTGEAGELFF
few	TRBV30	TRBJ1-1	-	TGTGCCTGGAGTGTCCACCCAGTAATGAACACTGAAGCTTTCTTT	CAWSVHPVMNTEAFF
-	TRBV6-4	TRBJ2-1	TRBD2	TGTGCCAGCAGTGACTCGGGAGGGAGGGATGAGCAGTTCTTC	CASSDSGGRDEQFF
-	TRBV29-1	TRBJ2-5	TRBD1	TGCAGCGGGGGGACAGGACAAGAGACCCAGTACTTC	CSGGTGQETQYF
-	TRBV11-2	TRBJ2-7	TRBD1	TGTGCCAGCAGCAACCTAGGACAGGGTTCCTACGAGCAGTACTTC	CASSNLGQGSYEQYF
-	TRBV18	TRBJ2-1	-	TGTGCCAGCTCACCCCTAGCCAACAATGAGCAGTTCTTC	CASSPLANNEQFF
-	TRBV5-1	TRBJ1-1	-	TGCGCCAGCAGGGTTGGGGGATTTAACACTGAAGCTTTCTTT	CASRVGGFNTEAFF
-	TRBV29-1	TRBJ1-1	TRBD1	TGCAGCGTAGGGACAGGGTACTTGGACACTGAAGCTTTCTTT	CSVGTGYLDTEAFF
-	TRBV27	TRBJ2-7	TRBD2	TGTGCCAGCAGTTTTCGGCGCGGTGTCAGCCGGGAGGGCCTTTTTAGCGAGCAGTACTTC	CASSFRRGVSREGLFSEQYF
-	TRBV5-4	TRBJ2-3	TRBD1	TGTGCCAGCAGCCCTGGGGACAGAAAAAGCACAGATACGCAGTATTTT	CASSPGDRKSTDTQYF
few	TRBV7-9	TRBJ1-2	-	TGTGCCAGCAGCCTTCGACCACAGGGATATGGCTACACCTTC	CASSLRPQGYGYTF
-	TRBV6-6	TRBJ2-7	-	TGTGCCAGTCAAACAGGGATTCTAACCTACGAGCAGTACTTC	CASQTGILTYEQYF
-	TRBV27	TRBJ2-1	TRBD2	TGTGCCAGCAGGAAACGGGAGGGCAATGAGCAGTTCTTC	CASRKREGNEQFF
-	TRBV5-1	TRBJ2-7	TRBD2	TGCGCCAGCAGCTTGGTAAGGGCTAGCGGATACGAGCAGTACTTC	CASSLVRASGYEQYF
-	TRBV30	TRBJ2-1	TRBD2	TGTGCCTGGAGTGTACAAGCGGGAGGCATCAATGAGCAGTTCTTC	CAWSVQAGGINEQFF
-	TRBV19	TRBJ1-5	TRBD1	TGTGCCAGTAGTACTCCCAGGGGGGGCAATCAGCCCCAGCATTTT	CASSTPRGGNQPQHF
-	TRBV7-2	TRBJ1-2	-	TGTGCCAGCAGCTTAGGGGCAGGGTTGGACTGGGGCTACACCTTC	CASSLGAGLDWGYTF
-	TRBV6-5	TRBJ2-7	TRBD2	TGTGCCAGCAGACACCCTGCGGGAGGAGCCTACGAGCAGTACTTC	CASRHPAGGAYEQYF
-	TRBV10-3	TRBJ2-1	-	TGTGCCATCAGCACTAGGACCGACCACAATGAGCAGTTCTTC	CAISTRTDHNEQFF
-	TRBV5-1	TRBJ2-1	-	TGCGCCAGCAGCTTGCAACAGGGTCCGAATGAGCAGTTCTTC	CASSLQQGPNEQFF
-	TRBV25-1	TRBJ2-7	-	TGTGCCAGCAGTCTGTACTACGAGCAGTACTTC	CASSLYYEQYF
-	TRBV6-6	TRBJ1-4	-	TGTGCCAGCAGCTTGACTGGGCCTGGGGAAAAACTGTTTTTT	CASSLTGPGEKLFF
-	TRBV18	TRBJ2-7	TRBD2	TGTGCCAGCTCACCACGGAGCCAAAGCGGGGGAATCCTGTACGAGCAGTACTTC	CASSPRSQSGGILYEQYF
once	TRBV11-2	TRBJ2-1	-	TGTGCCAGCAGGATTAGATTCGGTAGCGGAGGCTCCTACAATGAGCAGTTCTTC	CASRIRFGSGGSYNEQFF
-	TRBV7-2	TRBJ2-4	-	TGTGCCAGCAGCTTATCCAGGGATGGGGACATTCAGTACTTC	CASSLSRDGDIQYF
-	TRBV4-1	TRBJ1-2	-	TGCGCCAGCAGCCACCGCCATTCTAACTATGGCTACACCTTC	CASSHRHSNYGYTF
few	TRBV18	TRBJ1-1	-	TGTGCCAGCTCACCATGGGGGGCTAAGGGCACTGAAGCTTTCTTT	CASSPWGAKGTEAFF
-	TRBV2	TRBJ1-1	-	TGTGCCAGCAGTGAAGCTAGAGGGGGGAACACTGAAGCTTTCTTT	CASSEARGGNTEAFF
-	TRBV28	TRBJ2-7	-	TGTGCCAGCAGTCCTCAGATTGGCATGGTCCACGAGCAGTACTTC	CASSPQIGMVHEQYF
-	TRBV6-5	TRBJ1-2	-	TGTGCCAGCAGTAGGGGGGGGATTCAGGGCTACACCTTC	CASSRGGIQGYTF
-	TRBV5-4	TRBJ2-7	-	TGTGCCAGCAGCAGTTTTCTTAGCGGCGAGCAGTACTTC	CASSSFLSGEQYF
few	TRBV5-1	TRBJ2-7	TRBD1	TGCGCCAGCAGCTTGGGGACAGGACCTTACGAGCAGTACTTC	CASSLGTGPYEQYF
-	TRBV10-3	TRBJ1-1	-	TGTGCCATCATCCCAAACCCAGGGAACACTGAAGCTTTCTTT	CAIIPNPGNTEAFF
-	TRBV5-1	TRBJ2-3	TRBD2	TGCGCCAGCAGCACCCGGGAGGGCACAGATACGCAGTATTTT	CASSTREGTDTQYF
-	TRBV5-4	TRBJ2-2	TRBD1	TGTGCCAGCAGCTCCCCCAGGACAGGGGGCCCCGGGGAGCTGTTTTTT	CASSSPRTGGPGELFF
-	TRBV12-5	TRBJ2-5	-	TGTGCTAGTGCGTTGGGGACTTTTCAAGAGACCCAGTACTTC	CASALGTFQETQYF
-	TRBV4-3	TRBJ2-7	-	TGCGCCAGCAGCTTATCACAGGGTGTCGCCTACGAGCAGTACTTC	CASSLSQGVAYEQYF
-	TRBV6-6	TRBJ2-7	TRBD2	TGTGCCAGCAGTAGAACCACCGGGACTAGGTGGCGCGAGCAGTACTTC	CASSRTTGTRWREQYF
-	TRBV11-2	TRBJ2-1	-	TGTGCCAGCAGCTTAGATATTAGGAATGAGCAGTTCTTC	CASSLDIRNEQFF
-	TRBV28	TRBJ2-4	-	TGTGCCAGCAGTTTACCCGGACGGGACTTTCAGTACTTC	CASSLPGRDFQYF
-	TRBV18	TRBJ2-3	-	TGTGCCAGCTCACCCCCCGGGAGTATAGGGGCAGATACGCAGTATTTT	CASSPPGSIGADTQYF
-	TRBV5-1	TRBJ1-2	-	TGCGCCAGCAGCTCGGGACGAGGAGACTACACCTTC	CASSSGRGDYTF
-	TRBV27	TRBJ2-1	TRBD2	TGTGCCAGCAGTCTGGGGACTAGCGGGTTTGGGGATGAGCAGTTCTTC	CASSLGTSGFGDEQFF
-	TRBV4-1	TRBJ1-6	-	TGCGCCAGCAGCCAAGACCCCGACCCCCGGGGGAATTCACCCCTCCACTTT	CASSQDPDPRGNSPLHF
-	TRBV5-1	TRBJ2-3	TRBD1	TGCGCCAGCAGCTTGAGGACAGGGTCGTTAGGCACAGATACGCAGTATTTT	CASSLRTGSLGTDTQYF
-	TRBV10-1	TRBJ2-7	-	TGCGCCAGCAGAGCCCTGGACTATCGATACGAGCAGTACTTC	CASRALDYRYEQYF
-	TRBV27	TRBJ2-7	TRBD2	TGTGCCAGCAGTCCTAAGCTAGCGGGACCCTCGGGGGAGCAGTACTTC	CASSPKLAGPSGEQYF
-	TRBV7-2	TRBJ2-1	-	TGTGCCAGCAGCTTGGAGGGATCTAGCCCAAGGAATGAGCAGTTCTTC	CASSLEGSSPRNEQFF
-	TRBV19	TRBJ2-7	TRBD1	TGTGCCAGTAGCTTAGCCGGGACAGGGGGCTACGAGCAGTACTTC	CASSLAGTGGYEQYF